The clone carrying this TCR beta chain was seen once. What it binds is not known. This sample is drawn from a study of cytomegalovirus exposure and HLA in healthy donors. Broader study findings: Common viral pathogens (according to a later analysis) appeared linked to several of the most significant clusters. Later work found most CMV-associated TCR beta chains apparently HLA-restricted.

With 4 bases clipped from V and 4 bases from J, the junction kept 7 bases outside the gene matches. This CDR3 contains 16 residues. CDR1 and CDR2 (germline): SGHRS, YFSETQ. A multiplex PCR was run with 60 Vbeta primers and 13 Jbeta primers. Using immunoSEQ multiplex PCR, the repertoire was profiled, and TCRdb retains in-frame clones only, with some absent. The table records about 140,000 clones, around 81% of them present only once. The V and J genes are TRBV5-1 and TRBJ2-7, with 14 nucleotides matching TRBD2. This sequence originates from a man in his forties or fifties in good health and CMV-seronegative. The sample was PBMCs. The CDR3 is CASSEGTSGSGYEQYF. CDR3 in DNA: TGCGCCAGCAGCGAAGGGACTAGCGGGAGCGGTTACGAGCAGTACTTC.